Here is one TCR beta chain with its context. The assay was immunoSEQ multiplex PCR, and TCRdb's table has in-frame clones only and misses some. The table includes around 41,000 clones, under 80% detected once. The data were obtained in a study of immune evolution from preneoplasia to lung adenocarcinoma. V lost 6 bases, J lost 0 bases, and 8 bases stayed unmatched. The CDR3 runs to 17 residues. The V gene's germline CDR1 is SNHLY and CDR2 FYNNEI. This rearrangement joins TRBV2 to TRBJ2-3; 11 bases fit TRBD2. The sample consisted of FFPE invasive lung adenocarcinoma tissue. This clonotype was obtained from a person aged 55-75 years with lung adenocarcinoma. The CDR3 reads CASSILGTSGSTDTQYF. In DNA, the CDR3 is TGTGCCAGCAGCATCCTAGGGACTAGCGGTAGCACAGATACGCAGTATTTT.